This TCR beta chain derives from a study of T cell repertoires in cytomegalovirus infection. Study overall: CMV epitopes, recently identified HLA-C-restricted and well-studied HLA-B-restricted, were used. Study-wide points: CMV-specific TCR beta clonotypes restricted by HLA-C dominated the ex vivo response.

MiXCR, applied by TCRdb to the reads, yields one record per CDR3 protein. The sample carries about 310,000 distinct CDR3 sequences, 25% recorded once. As concerns this clonotype: The target antigen is unknown.

Germline V gene sequence: CDR1 SGHTA, CDR2 FQGTGA. The trim removed 5 bases at V and 7 bases at J, leaving 13 bases unmatched. The CDR3 runs to 16 residues. The V gene is TRBV7-3, the J gene TRBJ2-1, with 8 bases identical to TRBD2. The clonotype comes from a human donor in good health (CMV status not recorded). Some clones in this sample may be carry-over from other donors' samples. Sequencing was performed on cultured PBMCs, taken from culture after CMV antigen stimulation. Here the CDR3 reads CASSQIQREHGNEQFF. The DNA for the CDR3 is TGTGCCAGCAGCCAAATCCAGCGGGAGCATGGGAATGAGCAGTTCTTC. Full variable domain (outside the CDR3, taken from reference TRBV7-3 and TRBJ2-1): GAGVSQTPSNKVTEKGKYVELRCDPISGHTALYWYRQSLGQGPEFLIYFQGTGAADDSGLPNDRFFAVRPEGSVSTLKIQRTERGDSAVYLCASSQIQREHGNEQFFGPGTRLTVL.